The 31 T cell receptor beta chains listed next were all sequenced from one sample in a study of cytomegalovirus exposure and HLA in healthy donors. The method was immunoSEQ multiplex PCR; TCRdb's version includes in-frame clones alone and lacks a portion of them. The sample contains 240,000 or so clones, more than 75% of which appear only once. The sample was PBMCs. These receptors all stem from a young woman in good health and CMV-seropositive.

The V gene is TRBV2, the J gene TRBJ1-5; 7 positions agree with TRBD1. This CDR3 has 14 amino acids. Unmatched junction bases numbered 9, after V lost 8 bases and J lost 5 bases. The germline V gene encodes CDR1 SNHLY and CDR2 FYNNEI. CDR3 coding DNA: TGTGCCAGCCTTAGGGACAGCCAGTATCAGCCCCAGCATTTT. It yields the protein CASLRDSQYQPQHF.

The J gene is TRBJ2-3, the V gene TRBV5-8; 7 nucleotides match TRBD2. CDR3 length: 16 amino acids. The V gene's germline CDR1 is SGHTS and CDR2 YDEGEE. Trimming cost V 3 bases and J 1 base; bases outside gene matches: 8. The CDR3 DNA is TGTGCCAGCAGCTCCCGGGCGGGAGTAGGCACAGATACGCAGTATTTT. This gives the protein CASSSRAGVGTDTQYF.

The V and J genes are TRBV9 and TRBJ1-2; D is perhaps TRBD1 (5 bases). CDR1 and CDR2 from the germline V gene are SGDLS and YYNGEE. Between the trimmed V and J ends, which lost 0 bases and 3 bases, there was a span of 6 bases. The CDR3 extends over 13 amino acids. CDR3 sequence reads: CASSVVGDYGYTF. The CDR3 bases are TGTGCCAGCAGCGTAGTAGGGGACTATGGCTACACCTTC. Using reference TRBV9 and TRBJ1-2 for the parts outside the CDR3, the full variable domain is DSGVTQTPKHLITATGQRVTLRCSPRSGDLSVYWYQQSLDQGLQFLIQYYNGEERAKGNILERFSAQQFPDLHSELNLSSLELGDSALYFCASSVVGDYGYTFGSGTRLTVV.

This chain joins TRBV6-5 and TRBJ2-3; D may be TRBD1 (6 bases). The ends were cut back, 0 bases at V and 6 bases at J, with 10 bases in the middle. This CDR3 contains 14 residues. Germline-derived CDR1 and CDR2 are MNHEY and SVGAGI. The CDR3 DNA reads TGTGCCAGCAGTTACTCGATGACAGGCGATACGCAGTATTTT. It translates to CASSYSMTGDTQYF.

This chain links TRBV2 with TRBJ1-5; tentative D call: TRBD1 (6 bases). This CDR3 contains 12 residues. CDR1 and CDR2 from the germline V gene are SNHLY and FYNNEI. Deletions cut 6 bases from V and 11 bases from J, with 14 bases between. The CDR3 protein is CASSTWDMSQHF. The CDR3 bases are TGTGCCAGCAGCACCTGGGACATGTCCCAGCATTTT.

The rearrangement uses TRBV5-6 and TRBJ2-3, with TRBD1 identical over 7 bases. The germline CDR1 and CDR2 sequences are SGHDT and YYEEEE. Losses at the gene ends were 2 bases for V and 2 bases for J; bases not matched to a gene: 2. CDR3 length: 14 residues. The CDR3 protein is CASSFTGVTDTQYF. CDR3 nucleotide sequence: TGTGCCAGCAGCTTTACAGGGGTCACAGATACGCAGTATTTT.

J is TRBJ2-2 and V is TRBV10-1; no reliable D call. Trimming took 5 bases from V and 7 from J, leaving 11 bases between them. The CDR3 consists of 13 residues. Germline lookup yields CDR1 WNHNN and CDR2 SYGVQD (reference sequence). The CDR3 DNA follows: TGCGCCAGCAGTATGACAATCAGCGGGGAGCTGTTTTTT. This gives the protein CASSMTISGELFF.

A single count supports this clone. In DNA form, the CDR3 reads TGTGCCAGCAGCTTGGTCGGGGGATCCACTGAAAAACTGTTTTTT. Translating it yields CASSLVGGSTEKLFF. The chain couples TRBV5-4 to TRBJ1-4; possibly TRBD1 for D (5 bases). Trimming shortened V by 0 bases and J by 7 bases, and 13 bases separated the two germline ends. The CDR3 is 15 residues long. Germline CDR1 SGHNT, CDR2 YYREEE (reference sequence).

A note on this clone: The junction departs from the called germline gene at one end, perhaps through a read error. This chain uses TRBV7-7 with TRBJ2-5; a weak D match, TRBD2 (7 bases). The germline CDR1 and CDR2 sequences are SSHAT and FNYEAQ (reference sequence). The CDR3 has 13 amino acids. CDR3 protein: CASSYGGRETQYF. As DNA, the CDR3 is TGTGCTAGCAGCTACGGGGGGCGAGAGACCCAGTACTTC. Looking up the rest from reference TRBV7-7 and TRBJ2-5 gives the full variable domain: GAGVSQSPRYKVTKRGQDVTLRCDPISSHATLYWYQQALGQGPEFLTYFNYEAQPDKSGLPSDRFSAERPEGSISTLTIQRTEQRDSAMYRCASSYGGRETQYFGPGTRLLVL.

The chain couples TRBV7-9 to TRBJ2-7, with D possibly matching TRBD1 (5 bases). This CDR3 has 13 residues. Deletions cut 5 bases from V and 5 bases from J, with 13 bases between. In germline, CDR1 is SEHNR, CDR2 FQNEAQ (reference sequence). In DNA, the CDR3 is TGTGCCAGCAGCGCCGGGTGGGGCAACGAGCAGTACTTC. Residues: CASSAGWGNEQYF.

CDR3 DNA sequence: TGTGCCAGCAGTTTAGCGGGAGGGGGGGCCAAAAACATTCAGTACTTC. Protein sequence: CASSLAGGGAKNIQYF. The chain links TRBV27 to TRBJ2-4; 9 nucleotides align to TRBD2. CDR3 length equals 16 residues. Trimming at V came to 2 bases and at J to 1 base, leaving 3 bases not matched to a gene. Germline-derived CDR1 and CDR2 are MNHEY and SMNVEV (reference sequence).

The V and J genes are TRBV28 and TRBJ1-2; D remains ambiguous. Trimming pared 2 bases from V and 4 bases from J, leaving 11 bases between. The length of the CDR3 is 14 residues. Per the germline V gene, CDR1 is MDHEN and CDR2 is SYDVKM. The CDR3 sequence is CASSLREAFYGYTF. CDR3 DNA sequence: TGTGCCAGCAGTTTAAGGGAGGCCTTCTATGGCTACACCTTC.

The rearrangement uses TRBV7-3 and TRBJ2-7; 12 nucleotides match TRBD1. The CDR3 consists of 16 residues. Germline assignment: CDR1 SGHTA and CDR2 FQGTGA. Trimming cost V 6 bases and J 3 bases; bases outside gene matches: 9. CDR3 nucleotide sequence: TGTGCCAGCAGTCCGGGACAGGGGGCTGGTAGCTACGAGCAGTACTTC. This encodes CASSPGQGAGSYEQYF.

J is TRBJ2-2 and V is TRBV11-2, with a tentative D call TRBD1 (6 bases). CDR3 length equals 16 residues. Trimming removed 5 bases from V and 2 bases from J, with 15 bases in between. CDR1 and CDR2 (germline): SGHAT, FQNNGV. The CDR3 loop is CASSRIGQPNTGELFF. CDR3 in DNA: TGTGCCAGCAGCCGAATAGGACAGCCCAACACCGGGGAGCTGTTTTTT.

V gene TRBV11-2 combines with J gene TRBJ1-2, with D tentatively TRBD1 (5 bases). CDR3 size: 14 residues. CDR1 and CDR2 from the germline V gene are SGHAT and FQNNGV. V lost 5 bases, J lost 8 bases, and 18 bases lay in between. CDR3 DNA sequence: TGTGCCAGCAGCCCTGGGACGGCTGCGGGGGGCTACACCTTC. This gives the protein CASSPGTAAGGYTF.

V is TRBV4-1 and J is TRBJ2-1, with 9 bases identical to TRBD2. The ends lost 2 bases at V and 10 bases at J; junction bases unmatched: 6. Germline CDR1 MGHRA, CDR2 YSYEKL. CDR3 size: 14 residues. CDR3 DNA: TGCGCCAGCAGCCAAATACTAGCGGGCGACGAGCAGTTCTTC. Residues: CASSQILAGDEQFF.

V is TRBV2 and J is TRBJ2-7; tentatively, D is TRBD1 (5 bases). The germline CDR1 and CDR2 sequences are SNHLY and FYNNEI. The V end was cut by 2 bases, the J end by 4 bases, with 12 bases between. The CDR3 spans 14 residues. The CDR3 region is CASSEQGTLYEQYF. The CDR3 DNA follows: TGTGCCAGCAGTGAACAGGGAACCCTTTACGAGCAGTACTTC.

The chain employs TRBV10-1 and TRBJ2-7; the match to TRBD1 covers 8 bases. The germline V gene has CDR1 WNHNN and CDR2 SYGVQD (reference sequence). After removal of 2 bases from V and 4 bases from J, the junction contained 7 bases not matched to a gene. This CDR3 spans 15 amino acids. DNA of the CDR3: TGCGCCAGCAGTGAGGGACAGGGTAGGGTATACGAGCAGTACTTC. This encodes CASSEGQGRVYEQYF.

J is TRBJ2-2 and V is TRBV2; a possible D gene is TRBD1 (6 bases). Between the trimmed V and J ends, which lost 2 bases and 1 base, there was a span of 11 bases. Germline CDR1 and CDR2: SNHLY and FYNNEI. This CDR3 has 16 amino acids. CDR3 region: CASSELGTRNTGELFF. DNA of the CDR3: TGTGCCAGCAGTGAATTAGGGACAAGGAACACCGGGGAGCTGTTTTTT.

The chain uses TRBV19 and TRBJ2-1; possibly TRBD1 for D (7 bases). Germline V gene data show CDR1 as LNHDA and CDR2 as SQIVND (reference sequence). This CDR3 is 15 amino acids long. V gave up 5 bases and J gave up 3 bases, with 14 bases separating them. DNA of the CDR3: TGTGCCAGTAGTGCGGGACAGACTATCTACAATGAGCAGTTCTTC. Encoded protein: CASSAGQTIYNEQFF.

The V gene is TRBV5-1, the J gene TRBJ2-3, with 7 bases identical to TRBD2. V was pared by 2 bases and J by 4 bases, with 19 bases of the junction left unmatched. CDR1 is SGHRS, CDR2 YFSETQ, per germline. The CDR3 spans 19 residues. This CDR3 reads CASSLKAGNPRRSPDTQYF. CDR3 in DNA: TGCGCCAGCAGCTTAAAAGCGGGGAACCCTCGACGGTCCCCAGATACGCAGTATTTT.

This clone has a single count. This chain connects TRBV25-1 to TRBJ2-2, with a possible D match to TRBD1 (5 bases). The ends were cut back, 3 bases at V and 2 bases at J, with 7 bases in the middle. This CDR3 comprises 14 residues. Germline-derived CDR1 and CDR2 are MGHDK and SYGVNS. The CDR3 sequence: CASSETANTGELFF. The CDR3 bases are TGTGCCAGCAGTGAGACAGCAAACACCGGGGAGCTGTTTTTT.

This chain joins TRBV6-1 and TRBJ1-1; D gene unclear. V gave up 5 bases and J gave up 4 bases, with 14 bases separating them. The CDR3 runs to 14 residues. CDR1 and CDR2 (germline): MNHNS, SASEGT. This CDR3 reads CASSPKTRGTEAFF. Here the CDR3 DNA reads TGTGCCAGCAGTCCCAAAACGCGGGGCACTGAAGCTTTCTTT.

V is TRBV7-9 and J is TRBJ2-5, with D maybe TRBD2 (5 bases). Germline CDR1 reads SEHNR; CDR2 reads FQNEAQ (reference sequence). The CDR3 length is 12 residues. Trimming removed 9 bases at V and 2 bases at J, with 10 bases between. In nucleotides, the CDR3 is TGTGCCAGTCAGGACTCGCAAGAGACCCAGTACTTC. It codes for CASQDSQETQYF.

This chain links TRBV6-1 with TRBJ2-1; TRBD2 agrees at 10 bases. The germline V gene encodes CDR1 MNHNS and CDR2 SASEGT. CDR3 size: 17 residues. The junction had 11 bases not matched to a gene; V was cut back by 3 bases and J by 6 bases. The CDR3 reads CASSDPTLAGSFNEQFF. The DNA of the CDR3 is TGTGCCAGCAGTGATCCGACACTAGCGGGGTCTTTCAATGAGCAGTTCTTC.

The gene calls are TRBV28 and TRBJ2-7; TRBD2 aligns across 8 bases. Trimming removed 4 bases from V and 0 bases from J; junction bases left unmatched: 2. This CDR3 region has 14 residues. Germline CDR1 is MDHEN and CDR2 is SYDVKM. CDR3 nucleotides: TGTGCCAGCAGTTCAAGCGGGAGCTCCTACGAGCAGTACTTC. Translated, it gives CASSSSGSSYEQYF. Using reference TRBV28 and TRBJ2-7 for the parts outside the CDR3, the full variable domain is DVKVTQSSRYLVKRTGEKVFLECVQDMDHENMFWYRQDPGLGLRLIYFSYDVKMKEKGDIPEGYSVSREKKERFSLILESASTNQTSMYLCASSSSGSSYEQYFGPGTRLTVT.

The DNA for the CDR3 is TGTGCCAGCAGTTCCTTAGCAGGGGGAGAATCCGGGGAGCTGTTTTTT. It is translated as CASSSLAGGESGELFF. This rearrangement joins TRBV28 to TRBJ2-2; 7 nucleotides align to TRBD1. CDR3 length equals 16 residues. The trim removed 4 bases at V and 6 bases at J, leaving 11 bases unmatched. Germline lookup yields CDR1 MDHEN and CDR2 SYDVKM.

The rearrangement links TRBV5-1 to TRBJ2-3; 9 positions agree with TRBD2. J lost 3 bases, V lost 0 bases, and 5 bases had no gene match. Looked up from germline, CDR1 is SGHRS and CDR2 is YFSETQ. The CDR3 extends over 16 amino acids. DNA of the CDR3: TGCGCCAGCAGCTTGGCCGGGGGACTAGCAACAGATACGCAGTATTTT. It translates to CASSLAGGLATDTQYF.

This chain joins TRBV13 and TRBJ2-7; 8 bases agree with TRBD2. This CDR3 spans 17 amino acids. V dropped 3 bases and J dropped 2; count of bases not matched to a gene: 12. Germline loops: CDR1 PRHDT, CDR2 FYEKMQ (reference sequence). DNA for the CDR3: TGTGCCAGCAGCTTGGAGCGGGAGTCTTACAACGCCTACGAGCAGTACTTC. Translating it yields CASSLERESYNAYEQYF.

The chain employs TRBV7-6 and TRBJ2-7; TRBD1 is a possible D gene (5 bases). V shed 2 bases and J shed 3 bases, with 11 bases lying between them. Germline V gives CDR1 SGHVS, CDR2 FNYEAQ. The CDR3 extends over 14 amino acids. The CDR3 region is CASSLTGQGYEQYF. The CDR3 nucleotides read TGTGCCAGCAGCTTAACGGGCCAGGGCTACGAGCAGTACTTC.

As DNA, the CDR3 is TGTGCCAGCACCTCCGGGACACCCTACGAGCAGTACTTC. As protein: CASTSGTPYEQYF. This chain joins TRBV6-1 and TRBJ2-7; weak D call: TRBD1 (6 bases). The germline CDR1 and CDR2 sequences are MNHNS and SASEGT. V was shortened by 7 bases and J by 2 bases, with 12 bases between the two germline ends. The CDR3 is made up of 13 amino acids.